Presented here are 6 T cell receptor beta chains from one specimen sequenced in a study of blood T cell repertoires in COVID-19. Profiling relied on immunoSEQ multiplex PCR, and the TCRdb table lists in-frame clones only, not all of them. The profile covers over 150,000 clones, with roughly 84% appearing a single time and roughly 15% taken by the ten largest. Sequenced sample: peripheral blood. These TCRs come from a man aged 18 to 30 with active or convalescent COVID-19.

The chain is built from TRBV19 and TRBJ1-5; a weak D match, TRBD1 (5 bases). Germline loops: CDR1 LNHDA, CDR2 SQIVND (reference sequence). The germline V and J ends were trimmed by 5 bases and 0 bases, with 17 bases remaining between them. CDR3 size: 17 residues. CDR3 DNA: TGTGCCAGTAGTCCAAGGGGATTGGGGCCTAGCAATCAGCCCCAGCATTTT. The encoded protein is CASSPRGLGPSNQPQHF.

This chain connects TRBV11-2 to TRBJ2-1, with D perhaps matching TRBD2 (6 bases). Germline V CDR1 and CDR2: SGHAT, FQNNGV. This CDR3 comprises 16 residues. V was trimmed by 5 bases and J by 8 bases, leaving 22 bases between them. DNA for the CDR3: TGTGCCAGCAGCCAGGAATGGCGGGGACCGGGTGATGAGCAGTTCTTC. The encoded protein is CASSQEWRGPGDEQFF.

The genes are TRBV18 and TRBJ1-1, with D possibly being TRBD1 (6 bases). CDR1 and CDR2 from the germline V gene are KGHSH and LQKENI. This CDR3 is 15 amino acids long. V was clipped by 3 bases and J by 0 bases, with 11 bases between them. The CDR3: CASSPQGFMNTEAFF. In DNA form, the CDR3 reads TGTGCCAGCTCACCCCAGGGGTTTATGAACACTGAAGCTTTCTTT.

The chain has TRBV20-1 and TRBJ2-5; a possible D gene is TRBD1 (6 bases). CDR3 length equals 13 residues. V dropped 3 bases and J dropped 2 bases, with 10 bases sitting between them. Germline CDR1 DFQATT, CDR2 SNEGSKA (reference sequence). This chain's CDR3 is CSASQQGQETQYF. CDR3 DNA: TGCAGTGCTAGTCAACAGGGTCAAGAGACCCAGTACTTC.

Note on this clone: An end of the junction does not agree with germline; a read error may underlie this. The rearrangement uses TRBV4-2 and TRBJ2-1; 12 nucleotides line up with TRBD2. Looked up from germline, CDR1 is LGHNA and CDR2 is YNFKEQ. This CDR3 has 18 residues. The CDR3 nucleotides are TGTGCCAGCAGCTTGAACCTCGCTAGCGGGAGGGCCTATAATGAGCAGTTCTTC. It yields the protein CASSLNLASGRAYNEQFF.

This chain joins TRBV5-4 and TRBJ2-7; 10 nucleotides agree with TRBD2. The CDR3 covers 18 residues. Trimming removed 1 base from V and 2 bases from J; junction bases left unmatched: 12. CDR1 SGHNT and CDR2 YYREEE come from the germline V gene (reference sequence). CDR3 coding DNA: TGTGCCAGCAGCTTGAGGAGGACTAGCGGCGGGATTACCTACGAGCAGTACTTC. As protein: CASSLRRTSGGITYEQYF.